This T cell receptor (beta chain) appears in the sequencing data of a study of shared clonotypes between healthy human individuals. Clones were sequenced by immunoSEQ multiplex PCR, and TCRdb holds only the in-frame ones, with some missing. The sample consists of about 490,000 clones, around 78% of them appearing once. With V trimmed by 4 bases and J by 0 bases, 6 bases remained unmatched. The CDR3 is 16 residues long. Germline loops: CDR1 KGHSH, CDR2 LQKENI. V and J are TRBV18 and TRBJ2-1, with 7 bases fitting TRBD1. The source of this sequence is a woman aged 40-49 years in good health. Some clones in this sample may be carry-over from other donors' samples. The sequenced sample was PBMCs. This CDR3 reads CASSRDRTSSYNEQFF. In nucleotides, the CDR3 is TGTGCCAGCTCACGGGACAGAACCTCCTCCTACAATGAGCAGTTCTTC.